This TCR beta chain was captured in a study of cytomegalovirus exposure and HLA in healthy donors. The CDR3 consists of 15 residues. Germline values: CDR1 SGHRS, CDR2 YFSETQ. V was clipped by 1 base and J by 1 base, with 12 bases between them. PCR primers comprised 60 Vbeta and 13 Jbeta primers. Assay: immunoSEQ multiplex PCR; the TCRdb copy retains only in-frame clones and omits some. Altogether 100,000 to 130,000 clones are present, around 73% being singletons, with the ten largest covering roughly 8.2%. The gene calls are TRBV5-1 and TRBJ2-7, with a possible D match to TRBD1 (5 bases). This TCR was recovered from a young man in good health and CMV-seronegative. What was sequenced was PBMCs. This CDR3 is CASSLSGRTSYEQYF. The CDR3 DNA follows: TGCGCCAGCAGCTTGAGTGGTCGGACATCCTACGAGCAGTACTTC. The entire variable domain, with the rest obtained from reference TRBV5-1 and TRBJ2-7, is as follows: KAGVTQTPRYLIKTRGQQVTLSCSPISGHRSVSWYQQTPGQGLQFLFEYFSETQRNKGNFPGRFSGRQFSNSRSEMNVSTLELGDSALYLCASSLSGRTSYEQYFGPGTRLTVT.